This TCR beta chain is drawn from a study of blood T cell repertoires in COVID-19 (dated by TCRdb to 2020 to 2021). At the level of the whole study: Samples from collaborators originated in the United States, Italy and Spain and spanned both the acute and convalescent phases of COVID-19. The material from the prospective study consisted of cDNA or gDNA derived from T cells, B-cell-depleted T cells, or PBMCs. The dataset comprised deeply sampled blood TCRbeta repertoires from subjects exposed to, actively infected with, or recovered from COVID-19. A freely available public database, intended as a resource for researchers studying the immune response to SARS-CoV-2, is where the repertoires were released. Samples came from the ongoing ImmuneRACE study (first 160 participants) plus 1,254 subjects from 6 global collaborators. Nearly every sample came with metadata listing a de-identified subject ID, COVID-19 status, age in years and sex. Where HLA class I and class II types were available, the types were taken from metadata supplied by the sample provider, not from assay-based typing.

V and J are truncated by 1 base and 0 bases respectively, leaving an intervening sequence of 7 bases. The CDR3 covers 15 residues, taking in both the cysteine and the phenylalanine. Only CDR3 DNA remains: 45 bases, in frame from the first base. The germline V gene provides CDR1 KGHSH and CDR2 LQKENI. Each collaborating institution followed its own protocols to collect whole blood in K2EDTA tubes. Collaborator samples were shipped for TCRbeta analysis as frozen whole blood, isolated PBMCs, or DNA extracted from either sample type. TCRbeta CDR3 regions were amplified from genomic DNA using the immunoSEQ Assay, a bias-controlled multiplex PCR. The authors' analysis ran thus. Within the assay, amplification of reference gene primers was used to estimate how many nucleated cells each sample contained. Sequence reads were collapsed and filtered to measure the absolute abundance of every unique TCRbeta CDR3 rearrangement. For each sample, productive Simpson clonality was calculated by taking the square root of Simpson's diversity index across productive rearrangements. Not all clones reach the TCRdb copy of this immuneACCESS table, which keeps in-frame sequences only. Checked studies attribute under half of the gap to unresolved V genes and leave the rest unexplained. The V and J calls and clone size are taken from that table; D and trimming were inferred from the DNA. The sample data list 85,000 to 90,000 clones, and roughly nine tenths of these were observed just once. In total, the top ten clones hold approximately 5.2% of the sample.

In the case of this clone: What antigen it recognizes has not been identified. No much larger clone exists at a distance of one base, and base qualities are not known.

Study-wide conclusions, independent of this receptor: Clinical and demographic metadata were provided uncurated, with the amount varying by source and participant.

This sequence was found in a woman older than 75 with active COVID-19. The chain joins TRBV18 to TRBJ1-5; there is no confident call for the D gene. The sequenced sample was peripheral blood. The DNA sequence is TGTGCCAGCTCACCACTAGAGAATAGCAATCAGCCCCAGCATTTT. This codes for CASSPLENSNQPQHF.